This TCR beta chain was retrieved from a study of Graves' ophthalmopathy and Graves' hyperthyroidism. RNA served as the template for amplifying TCR beta CDR3 regions. First-round RT-PCR used HTBI primers; second-round multiplex PCR followed. Via MiXCR, TCRdb re-called the multiplex PCR reads, giving one row per CDR3 protein. The table lists a few hundred thousand distinct CDR3 sequences, approximately 16% of them singletons. This clonotype was picked up many times. Relative to the germline gene, one junction end is altered; a read error may explain this. The germline CDR1 and CDR2 sequences are MDHEN and SYDVKM. The CDR3 has 18 amino acids.

The rearrangement joins TRBV28 to TRBJ2-2, with 10 bases matching TRBD2. The specimen sequenced was peripheral blood. This clonotype was sampled from a woman between 18 and 29 years old with Graves' ophthalmopathy. The CDR3 sequence: CASYFGTTSGVGTRELFF. The CDR3 DNA reads TGTGCCAGCTACTTTGGCACTACTAGCGGGGTCGGCACCAGGGAGCTGTTTTTT.